This record covers a single T cell receptor beta chain. Its antigen is currently unknown. The CDR3 runs 16 residues. Trimming left V 3 bases short and J 4 bases short, with 15 bases between. MiXCR, run by TCRdb on the RT-PCR reads, gives a single entry per CDR3 protein. The sample yields 700,000 to 900,000 distinct CDR3 sequences, approximately 22% seen once. This record comes from a study of response to subunit inactivated influenza vaccine. Overall study findings and caveats: It was suggested by the authors that few new T cells are recruited by each seasonal influenza vaccination.

This sequence originates from a man aged 50-60 years who received an inactivated influenza vaccine. The V gene is TRBV12-3 or TRBV12-4, the J gene TRBJ2-2, with D possibly TRBD1 on 7 matching bases. This specimen was PBMCs from blood, taken 4 to 6 days after vaccination. The CDR3: CASSFGGGTVTGELFF. CDR3 DNA sequence: TGTGCCAGCAGTTTCGGAGGCGGGACAGTCACCGGGGAGCTGTTTTTT.